The source of this T cell receptor (beta chain) is a study of cytomegalovirus exposure and HLA in healthy donors. The wider study: Drawn from HLA-typed donors, approximately 86 million unique TCRs were held in an early data release. Most donors, roughly 84% of some 400 genotyped, fell in the Caucasian-associated ancestry cluster.

Amplification used 60 Vbeta primers and 13 Jbeta primers. Authors' methods: Per a later analysis, the number of unique TCR beta chains was about 80 million, of which 10 million to 11 million were shared. Sequenced by immunoSEQ multiplex PCR; TCRdb stores in-frame clones only, minus some. The V and J calls and clone size are taken from that table; D and trimming were inferred from the DNA. In all, the sample yields about 39,000 clones. Likely unrecorded immune exposures existed in these nominally healthy donors. The receptor comes from a woman aged 25-40 years in good health and CMV-seropositive. Specimen: PBMCs.

Here the CDR3 reads CASRTGDYGYTF. DNA of the CDR3: TGTGCCAGCCGAACAGGTGACTATGGCTACACCTTC. The V gene is TRBV5-6, the J gene TRBJ1-2; a weak D match, TRBD1 (5 bases). The CDR3 loop spans 12 amino acids. CDR1 is SGHDT and CDR2 is YYEEEE in the germline V gene. Trimming took off 7 bases at V and 3 bases at J, with 10 bases between the two ends.